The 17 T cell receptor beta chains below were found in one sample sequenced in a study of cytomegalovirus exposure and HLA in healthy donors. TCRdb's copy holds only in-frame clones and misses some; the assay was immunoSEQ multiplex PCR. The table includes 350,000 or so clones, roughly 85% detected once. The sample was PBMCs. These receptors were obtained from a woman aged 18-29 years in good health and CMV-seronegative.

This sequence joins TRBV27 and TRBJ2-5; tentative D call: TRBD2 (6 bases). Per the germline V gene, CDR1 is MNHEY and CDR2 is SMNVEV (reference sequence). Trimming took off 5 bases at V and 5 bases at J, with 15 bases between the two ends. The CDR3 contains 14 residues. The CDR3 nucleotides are TGTGCCAGCAGTCCCCGGGAGCCGGTGGAGACCCAGTACTTC. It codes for CASSPREPVETQYF.

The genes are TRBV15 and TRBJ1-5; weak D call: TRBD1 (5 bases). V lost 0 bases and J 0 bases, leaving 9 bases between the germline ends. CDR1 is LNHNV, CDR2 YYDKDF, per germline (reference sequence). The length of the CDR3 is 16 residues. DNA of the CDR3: TGTGCCACCAGCAGAGATCCAGGGAATAGCAATCAGCCCCAGCATTTT. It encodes CATSRDPGNSNQPQHF. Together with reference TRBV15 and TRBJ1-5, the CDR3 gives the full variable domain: DAMVIQNPRYQVTQFGKPVTLSCSQTLNHNVMYWYQQKSSQAPKLLFHYYDKDFNNEADTPDNFQSRRPNTSFCFLDIRSPGLGDTAMYLCATSRDPGNSNQPQHFGDGTRLSIL.

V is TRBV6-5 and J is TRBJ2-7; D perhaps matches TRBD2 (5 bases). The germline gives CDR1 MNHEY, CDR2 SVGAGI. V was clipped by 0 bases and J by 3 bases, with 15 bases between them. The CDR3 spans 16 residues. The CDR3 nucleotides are TGTGCCAGCAGTTACTCGCCCAGTCTGGCGGGCTACGAGCAGTACTTC. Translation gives CASSYSPSLAGYEQYF.

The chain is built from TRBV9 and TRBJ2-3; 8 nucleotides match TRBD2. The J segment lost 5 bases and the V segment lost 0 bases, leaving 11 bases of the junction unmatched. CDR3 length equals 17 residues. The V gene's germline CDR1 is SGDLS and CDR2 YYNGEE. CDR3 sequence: CASSVAPGGAGKDTQYF. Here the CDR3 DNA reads TGTGCCAGCAGCGTAGCCCCCGGGGGGGCGGGAAAAGATACGCAGTATTTT.

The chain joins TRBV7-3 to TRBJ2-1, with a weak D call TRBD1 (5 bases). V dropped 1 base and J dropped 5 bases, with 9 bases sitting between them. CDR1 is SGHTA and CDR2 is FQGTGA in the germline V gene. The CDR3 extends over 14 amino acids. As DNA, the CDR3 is TGTGCCAGCAGCTTAAGCAGGGTAGACAATGAGCAGTTCTTC. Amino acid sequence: CASSLSRVDNEQFF.

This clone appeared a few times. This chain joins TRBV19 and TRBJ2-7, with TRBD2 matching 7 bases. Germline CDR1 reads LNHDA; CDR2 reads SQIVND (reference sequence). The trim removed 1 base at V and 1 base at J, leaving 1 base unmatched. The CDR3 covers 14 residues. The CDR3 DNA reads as TGTGCCAGTAGTATAGCACTAGCGTCCTACGAGCAGTACTTC. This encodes CASSIALASYEQYF.

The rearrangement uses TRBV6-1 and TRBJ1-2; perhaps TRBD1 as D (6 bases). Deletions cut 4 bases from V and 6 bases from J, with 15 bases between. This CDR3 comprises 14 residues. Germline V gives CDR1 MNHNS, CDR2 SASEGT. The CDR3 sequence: CASSALTGSNGYTF. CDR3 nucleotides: TGTGCCAGCAGTGCTTTAACAGGGTCAAATGGCTACACCTTC.

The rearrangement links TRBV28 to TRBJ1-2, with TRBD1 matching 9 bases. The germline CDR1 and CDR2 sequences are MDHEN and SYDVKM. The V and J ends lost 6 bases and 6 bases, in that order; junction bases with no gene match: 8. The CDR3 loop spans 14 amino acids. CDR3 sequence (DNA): TGTGCCAGCAGCGAAGGGACAGGGAAGGATGGCTACACCTTC. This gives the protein CASSEGTGKDGYTF.

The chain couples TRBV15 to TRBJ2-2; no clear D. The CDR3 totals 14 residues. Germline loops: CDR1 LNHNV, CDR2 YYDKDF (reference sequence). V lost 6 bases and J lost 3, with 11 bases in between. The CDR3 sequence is CATRARSDTGELFF. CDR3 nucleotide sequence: TGTGCCACCAGGGCAAGGAGCGACACCGGGGAGCTGTTTTTT.

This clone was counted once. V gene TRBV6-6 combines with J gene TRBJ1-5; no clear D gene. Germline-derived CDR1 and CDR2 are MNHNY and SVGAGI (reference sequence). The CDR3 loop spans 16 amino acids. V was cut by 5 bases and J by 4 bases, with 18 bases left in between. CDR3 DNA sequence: TGTGCCAGCAGTCACCACCCGGGTGCGGCGAATCAGCCCCAGCATTTT. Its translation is CASSHHPGAANQPQHF.

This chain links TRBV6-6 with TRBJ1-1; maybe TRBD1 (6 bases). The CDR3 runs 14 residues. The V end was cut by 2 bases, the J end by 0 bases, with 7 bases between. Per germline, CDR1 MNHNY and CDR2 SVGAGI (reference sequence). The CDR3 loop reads CASSYQGMNTEAFF. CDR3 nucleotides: TGTGCCAGCAGTTACCAGGGGATGAACACTGAAGCTTTCTTT.

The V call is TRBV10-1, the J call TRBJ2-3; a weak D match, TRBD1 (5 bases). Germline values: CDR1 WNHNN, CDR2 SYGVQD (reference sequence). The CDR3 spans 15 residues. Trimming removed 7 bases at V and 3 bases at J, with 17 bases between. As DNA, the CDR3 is TGCGCCAGCATTGGGCCAGGGTTGGTAACAGATACGCAGTATTTT. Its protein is CASIGPGLVTDTQYF.

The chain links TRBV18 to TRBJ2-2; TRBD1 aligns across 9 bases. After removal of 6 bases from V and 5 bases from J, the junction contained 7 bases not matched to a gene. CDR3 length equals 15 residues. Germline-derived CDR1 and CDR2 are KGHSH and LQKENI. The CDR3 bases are TGTGCCAGCTCCTTCTGGACAGGGGAGACCGGGGAGCTGTTTTTT. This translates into CASSFWTGETGELFF.

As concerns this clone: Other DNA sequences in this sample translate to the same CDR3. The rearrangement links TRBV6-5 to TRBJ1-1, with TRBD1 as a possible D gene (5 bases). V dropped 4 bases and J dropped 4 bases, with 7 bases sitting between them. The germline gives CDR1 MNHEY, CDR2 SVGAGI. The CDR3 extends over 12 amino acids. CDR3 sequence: CASSSGGTEAFF. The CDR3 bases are TGTGCCAGCAGTTCGGGGGGCACTGAAGCTTTCTTT.

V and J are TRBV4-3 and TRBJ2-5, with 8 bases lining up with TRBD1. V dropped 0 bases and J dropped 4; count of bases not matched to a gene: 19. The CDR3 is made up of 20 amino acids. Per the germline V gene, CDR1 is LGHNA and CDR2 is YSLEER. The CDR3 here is CASSQDTGGIGTGLRETQYF. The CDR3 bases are TGCGCCAGCAGCCAAGATACTGGGGGGATAGGGACAGGCTTACGAGAGACCCAGTACTTC.

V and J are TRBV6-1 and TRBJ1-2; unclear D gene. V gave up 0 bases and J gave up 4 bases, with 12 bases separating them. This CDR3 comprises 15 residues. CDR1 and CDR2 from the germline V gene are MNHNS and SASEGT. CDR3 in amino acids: CASSEAEGAVYGYTF. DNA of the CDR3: TGTGCCAGCAGTGAAGCAGAGGGCGCGGTCTATGGCTACACCTTC.

CDR3 protein: CASSPLQDTQYF. Here the CDR3 DNA reads TGTGCCAGCAGCCCATTACAAGATACGCAGTATTTT. This chain joins TRBV7-9 and TRBJ2-3; the D is unclear. The CDR3 contains 12 residues. Looked up from germline, CDR1 is SEHNR and CDR2 is FQNEAQ (reference sequence). Trimming removed 5 bases from V and 5 bases from J, with 8 bases in between.